One sample yielded the 11 T cell receptor beta chains listed below, sequenced in a study of T cell responses to AZD1222 COVID-19 vaccine. Generated by immunoSEQ multiplex PCR, the TCRdb table keeps only in-frame clones and is missing some. The sample holds about 110,000 clones, about 94% seen once. The sequencing here drew on peripheral blood, taken 28 days after the second AZD1222 dose. The receptors come from an adult who received the AZD1222 COVID-19 vaccine.

This chain connects TRBV2 to TRBJ2-1; D is unresolved. CDR3 length: 13 amino acids. Trimming stripped 1 base from V and 10 bases from J, with 11 bases between. From germline, CDR1 is SNHLY and CDR2 FYNNEI. For the CDR3, the DNA is TGTGCCAGCAGTGAAGAGTTGGCTCTAGAGCAGTTCTTC. The encoded protein is CASSEELALEQFF.

V usage is TRBV10-3 and J usage is TRBJ1-2; D remains unclear. The CDR3 has 15 amino acids. Germline loops: CDR1 ENHRY, CDR2 SYGVKD. V dropped 0 bases and J dropped 6 bases, with 14 bases sitting between them. As DNA, the CDR3 is TGTGCCATCAGTGAGTCTGGAAGGGCACCAAATGGCTACACCTTC. Translated, it gives CAISESGRAPNGYTF.

The chain has TRBV4-1 and TRBJ1-6, with D unresolved. Trimming stripped 3 bases from V and 6 bases from J, with 12 bases between. The CDR3 covers 15 residues. Germline V CDR1 and CDR2: MGHRA, YSYEKL. The CDR3 loop is CASSHLGPTNSPLHF. The CDR3, as DNA: TGCGCCAGCAGCCACCTAGGACCGACTAATTCACCCCTCCACTTT.

V gene TRBV27 combines with J gene TRBJ2-1, with 7 bases fitting TRBD1. Germline V gene lookup returns CDR1 MNHEY and CDR2 SMNVEV (reference sequence). With 4 bases clipped from V and 3 bases from J, the junction kept 6 bases outside the gene matches. CDR3 length equals 15 residues. DNA of the CDR3: TGTGCCAGCAGTTACAAGACAGGGAACTACAATGAGCAGTTCTTC. Its protein product is CASSYKTGNYNEQFF.

V gene TRBV15 combines with J gene TRBJ1-5, with 8 bases fitting TRBD1. V lost 0 bases and J lost 5; bases outside the gene matches: 15. Germline loops: CDR1 LNHNV, CDR2 YYDKDF (reference sequence). The CDR3 extends over 19 amino acids. This CDR3 is CATSRDDGQGPAVHQPQHF. Here the CDR3 DNA reads TGTGCCACCAGCAGAGATGACGGACAGGGCCCTGCCGTCCATCAGCCCCAGCATTTT. Looking up the rest from reference TRBV15 and TRBJ1-5 gives the full variable domain: DAMVIQNPRYQVTQFGKPVTLSCSQTLNHNVMYWYQQKSSQAPKLLFHYYDKDFNNEADTPDNFQSRRPNTSFCFLDIRSPGLGDTAMYLCATSRDDGQGPAVHQPQHFGDGTRLSIL.

This clone was observed a single time. The genes are TRBV5-6 and TRBJ2-2; D unclear. V was cut by 0 bases and J by 1 base, with 7 bases left in between. The CDR3 loop spans 15 amino acids. Germline CDR1 and CDR2: SGHDT and YYEEEE. The CDR3 sequence: CASSLGPGNTGELFF. The CDR3 DNA is TGTGCCAGCAGCTTGGGTCCAGGGAACACCGGGGAGCTGTTTTTT.

This chain uses TRBV11-3 with TRBJ2-3; D may be TRBD2 (5 bases). V lost 5 bases and J lost 0, with 9 bases in between. This CDR3 comprises 14 residues. Looked up from germline, CDR1 is SGHNT and CDR2 is YENEEA. The CDR3 nucleotides read TGTGCCAGCAGCAACGGGATAAGCACAGATACGCAGTATTTT. Protein sequence: CASSNGISTDTQYF. Looking up the rest from reference TRBV11-3 and TRBJ2-3 gives the full variable domain: EAGVVQSPRYKIIEKKQPVAFWCNPISGHNTLYWYLQNLGQGPELLIRYENEEAVDDSQLPKDRFSAERLKGVDSTLKIQPAELGDSAVYLCASSNGISTDTQYFGPGTRLTVL.

The J gene is TRBJ2-2, the V gene TRBV12-5, with 9 bases matching TRBD1. The V gene's germline CDR1 is LGHNT and CDR2 FRNRAP. After removal of 1 base from V and 4 bases from J, the junction contained 1 base not matched to a gene. This CDR3 contains 15 residues. CDR3 bases: TGTGCTAGTGGTTTGGGGACAGGGGCCACCGGGGAGCTGTTTTTT. Its protein product is CASGLGTGATGELFF. The whole variable domain, remainder taken from reference TRBV12-5 and TRBJ2-2, is DARVTQTPRHKVTEMGQEVTMRCQPILGHNTVFWYRQTMMQGLELLAYFRNRAPLDDSGMPKDRFSAEMPDATLATLKIQPSEPRDSAVYFCASGLGTGATGELFFGEGSRLTVL.

Concerning this clone: Distinct nucleotide sequences in the sample also encode this CDR3. J is TRBJ1-1 and V is TRBV5-1; maybe TRBD1 (5 bases). The germline V and J ends were trimmed by 0 bases and 5 bases, with 8 bases remaining between them. Per germline, CDR1 SGHRS and CDR2 YFSETQ. The CDR3 has 13 residues. The DNA for the CDR3 is TGCGCCAGCAGCTTGGAAGGGACGACTGAAGCTTTCTTT. Its protein is CASSLEGTTEAFF.

In its sample, this clone was seen once. This chain uses TRBV18 with TRBJ2-1; 13 bases map to TRBD2. V dropped 3 bases and J dropped 1; count of bases not matched to a gene: 6. The CDR3 length is 18 residues. From germline, CDR1 is KGHSH and CDR2 LQKENI. The CDR3 spells CASSPPRTSGSSYNEQFF. DNA of the CDR3: TGTGCCAGCTCACCGCCGAGGACTAGCGGGAGTTCCTACAATGAGCAGTTCTTC.

The CDR3 nucleotides read TGTGCCAGCACTCTGACAGGGGATGATGGCTACACCTTC. Translated: CASTLTGDDGYTF. V usage is TRBV2 and J usage is TRBJ1-2, with TRBD1 matching 8 bases. This CDR3 comprises 13 residues. Germline CDR1 is SNHLY and CDR2 is FYNNEI. Trimming took 7 bases from V and 6 from J; bases not matched to a gene: 7. The full variable domain, in which reference TRBV2 and TRBJ1-2 provide the parts outside the CDR3, is EPEVTQTPSHQVTQMGQEVILRCVPISNHLYFYWYRQILGQKVEFLVSFYNNEISEKSEIFDDQFSVERPDGSNFTLKIRSTKLEDSAMYFCASTLTGDDGYTFGSGTRLTVV.